This TCR beta chain was captured by sequencing in a study of T cells in tumors and immune-related adverse events (dated by TCRdb to the early 2020s). Concerning this clone itself: Its antigen is still unknown. Base qualities were left out, and no much larger clone turns up one base away.

V has 0 bases trimmed and J has 2 bases trimmed; junction bases matching no gene number 14. Via the germline V gene, CDR1 is SGHAT and CDR2 FQNNGV. Including cysteine and phenylalanine, the CDR3 has 20 amino acids. The DNA shown is the 60-base CDR3, in frame from base 1. The TCR beta locus was amplified and sequenced with the immunoSEQ assay, yielding bulk TCR Vbeta CDR3 data. For the original study's pipeline: Non-productive CDR3s, sequences shorter than 7 amino acids, and those not starting with C or ending with F/W were excluded. Analysis was restricted to specimens with at least 1000 reads, and each clonotype was defined at the amino acid level. Clonality was calculated as 1 minus Pielou's evenness. Library sizes were equalized by abundance-weighted random subsampling with replacement, which was repeated 100 times so that 95% confidence intervals could be reported. The Morisita overlap index was used to quantify repertoire overlap, and the top 40 clones in each specimen were examined for overlap with the irAE. As stored in TCRdb, this immuneACCESS dataset retains in-frame rearrangements with V and J assigned. A fraction of the clones does not appear; measured against another copy, unresolved V genes explain less than half of the discrepancy, and the remainder lacks a known reason. From that table come the V and J calls and clone size; the DNA was used to work out D and trimming. Within this sample are fewer than 10,000 clones, with 94% of them counted one time only. The leading ten clones occupy 2% to 2.5% of the sample.

The meaning of the sample's treatment or condition label: nivolumab (PD-1 blockade) given before sampling. The DNeasy Blood and Tissue Kit was used to extract DNA from formalin-fixed paraffin-embedded specimens. This receptor chain uses TRBV11-2 and TRBJ2-5; TRBD2 agrees with 11 junctional bases. The specimen comprised lymph node tissue, sampled from a patient treated with anti-PD-1 therapy. This clonotype was sampled from a female donor with metastatic renal cell carcinoma. The nucleotide sequence is TGTGCCAGCAGCTTAGATCCTTGGGGGCAACTAGCGGGGGCACAAGAGACCCAGTACTTC. This is translated as CASSLDPWGQLAGAQETQYF.